This paragraph reports one T cell receptor (beta chain). Its target is not known. Using its own MiXCR run on the 5' RACE reads, TCRdb lists one record per CDR3 protein. This table holds under 650,000 distinct CDR3 sequences, more than 15% found once. This record comes from a study of T-cell memory formation after mild COVID-19. The study's findings and limits: CM and EM subsets held most contracting CD4+ clones; EMRA held CD8+ ones. Whether day 37 second-wave clones are SARS-CoV-2-specific was not confirmed.

CDR3 length: 14 residues. Germline CDR1 reads MNHEY; CDR2 reads SVGEGT. With 5 bases removed from V and 0 bases from J, the gap between germline ends came to 8 bases. The chain is built from TRBV6-2 or TRBV6-3 and TRBJ1-5, with a tentative D call TRBD1 (5 bases). The receptor was derived from an adult woman who had mild COVID-19 (a few samples of this study predate the infection). Cell type and time point are not known. The sample consisted of PBMCs or a T cell subset sorted from them (not recorded which). The CDR3 DNA reads as TGTGCCAGCAGTCGGGGGAATAGCAATCAGCCCCAGCATTTT. Residues: CASSRGNSNQPQHF.